These 15 T cell receptor beta chains were sequenced from one sample in a study of technical replicates of blood from a few donors. Some clones are missing from TCRdb's copy, which holds only in-frame ones; the method was immunoSEQ multiplex PCR. The table records around 50,000 clones, approximately 95% of them present only once. Sequences were obtained from T cells isolated from PBMCs. The receptors shown here come from a human donor in good health.

The V gene is TRBV10-1, the J gene TRBJ2-7; 11 bases align to TRBD1. J lost 3 bases, V lost 6 bases, and 4 bases had no gene match. The CDR3 has 14 amino acids. Germline V gene sequence: CDR1 WNHNN, CDR2 SYGVQD (reference sequence). The CDR3 nucleotides read TGCGCCAGCAGCGCCGGGACAGGGGGCTACGAGCAGTACTTC. It is translated as CASSAGTGGYEQYF.

J is TRBJ2-3 and V is TRBV18, with D unclear. V was cut by 0 bases and J by 0 bases, with 4 bases left in between. This CDR3 contains 14 residues. The germline gives CDR1 KGHSH, CDR2 LQKENI. The CDR3 DNA reads as TGTGCCAGCTCACCACCCAGGAGCACAGATACGCAGTATTTT. Its translation: CASSPPRSTDTQYF.

This chain joins TRBV9 and TRBJ1-1, with a weak D call TRBD1 (5 bases). The CDR3 has 15 amino acids. V lost 0 bases and J 4 bases, leaving 13 bases between the germline ends. CDR1 and CDR2 (germline): SGDLS, YYNGEE. This CDR3 is CASSVDAGLGTEAFF. Written as DNA, the CDR3 is TGTGCCAGCAGCGTAGATGCAGGGCTTGGCACTGAAGCTTTCTTT.

V is TRBV7-3 and J is TRBJ2-1; TRBD2 aligns across 9 bases. The CDR3 is 14 residues long. V lost 0 bases to trimming and J lost 6 bases; unmatched junction nucleotides: 0. Germline V CDR1 and CDR2: SGHTA, FQGTGA. The DNA of the CDR3 is TGTGCCAGCAGCTTAACGGGACTAGCCAATGAGCAGTTCTTC. It encodes CASSLTGLANEQFF.

The sample holds one count of this clone. This chain's CDR3 is CASSESSDGRTEAFF. Here the CDR3 DNA reads TGCGCCAGCAGTGAGTCCTCAGATGGGAGGACTGAAGCTTTCTTT. The genes are TRBV10-1 and TRBJ1-1; D remains unclear. The V and J ends lost 0 bases and 5 bases respectively, with 13 bases between them. This CDR3 is 15 amino acids long. From germline, CDR1 is WNHNN and CDR2 SYGVQD (reference sequence).

The chain has TRBV19 and TRBJ1-2; D may be TRBD1 (5 bases). The CDR3 runs 12 residues. Trimming took off 5 bases at V and 8 bases at J, with 12 bases between the two ends. Germline CDR1 LNHDA, CDR2 SQIVND (reference sequence). The CDR3 protein is CASSFQGGGYTF. In DNA, the CDR3 is TGTGCCAGTAGTTTTCAGGGAGGAGGCTACACCTTC.

Notes on this clone: The junction departs from the called germline gene at one end, perhaps through a read error. This rearrangement joins TRBV28 to TRBJ2-1; no reliable D call. The CDR3 is 14 residues long. Per germline, CDR1 MDHEN and CDR2 SYDVKM. The CDR3 spells CTSSVVVSYNEQFF. DNA for the CDR3: TGTACCAGCAGTGTCGTTGTATCCTACAATGAGCAGTTCTTC.

V gene TRBV29-1 combines with J gene TRBJ1-1; D is undetermined. The CDR3 contains 10 residues. V dropped 5 bases and J dropped 5 bases, with 6 bases sitting between them. CDR1 and CDR2 (germline): SQVTM, ANQGSEA. CDR3 protein: CSVTSTEAFF. In DNA form, the CDR3 reads TGCAGCGTTACTTCTACTGAAGCTTTCTTT.

The CDR3 coding sequence is TGTGCCAGCCGTCAGGGGACCCACGAGCAGTACTTC. This sequence encodes CASRQGTHEQYF. V usage is TRBV7-9 and J usage is TRBJ2-7; D perhaps matches TRBD1 (6 bases). There are 12 residues in the CDR3. Trimming took off 8 bases at V and 5 bases at J, with 13 bases between the two ends. Germline V CDR1 and CDR2: SEHNR, FQNEAQ (reference sequence).

This sequence joins TRBV11-2 and TRBJ2-7; the match to TRBD2 covers 7 bases. CDR1 SGHAT and CDR2 FQNNGV come from the germline V gene. CDR3 length: 15 amino acids. V gave up 1 base and J gave up 7 bases; unmatched junction bases: 10. CDR3 bases: TGTGCCAGCAGCTTAGTGGGGGGGAGGGCCAGGGAGCAGTACTTC. This gives the protein CASSLVGGRAREQYF.

CDR3 nucleotides: TGTGCCGCCCGGCAAGCGGCTGGAAACACCATATATTTT. Amino acids: CAARQAAGNTIYF. The genes are TRBV7-9 and TRBJ1-3; D is undetermined. V lost 11 bases to trimming and J lost 2 bases, with 13 bases between them. CDR1 SEHNR and CDR2 FQNEAQ come from the germline V gene (reference sequence). The CDR3 sequence is 13 residues long.

The J gene is TRBJ2-7, the V gene TRBV11-3, with 7 nucleotides matching TRBD2. V shed 5 bases, J shed 5 bases, and the junction held 6 bases outside the gene matches. The germline V gene encodes CDR1 SGHNT and CDR2 YENEEA. This CDR3 is built from 13 residues. CDR3 coding DNA: TGTGCCAGCAGCAGGACTAGATGGGACGAGCAGTACTTC. It yields the protein CASSRTRWDEQYF.

DNA for the CDR3: TGCGCCAGCAGCCCCCGGACTAGCGGGAGTGGAGGGCAGTACTTC. This translates into CASSPRTSGSGGQYF. The chain couples TRBV4-1 to TRBJ2-7; 13 nucleotides match TRBD2. V was clipped by 4 bases and J by 9 bases; unmatched bases: 9. The CDR3 contains 15 residues. CDR1 MGHRA and CDR2 YSYEKL come from the germline V gene.

The chain recombines TRBV11-2 with TRBJ1-2, with D possibly being TRBD1 (5 bases). Per germline, CDR1 SGHAT and CDR2 FQNNGV. This CDR3 region has 15 residues. The V end lost 1 base, the J end lost 3 bases, and 12 bases lay between the germline ends. CDR3 DNA sequence: TGTGCCAGCAGCTTAGGGGCAGGGAATTACTATGGCTACACCTTC. Amino acid sequence: CASSLGAGNYYGYTF.

The chain carries TRBV30 and TRBJ1-1, with a weak D call TRBD1 (6 bases). CDR1 is GTSNPN, CDR2 SVGIG, per germline (reference sequence). The CDR3 extends over 20 amino acids. Deletions cut 5 bases from V and 3 bases from J, with 34 bases between. The CDR3 region has the DNA TGTGCCTGGCAGAATAACAGGGACCGTTGGGTATCAGTGGCGGACACTGAAGCTTTCTTT. This translates into CAWQNNRDRWVSVADTEAFF.